The present entry profiles one TCR gamma chain with its context. TCRdb's entry gives the protein of a much larger clone, which mismatches this DNA's translation at residues 6 and 10, likely from a read error; the protein reported here is translated from the DNA. The entry originates in a study of gamma-delta T cells after stem cell transplantation. From germline, CDR1 is GITISATS and CDR2 ISYDGTV (reference sequence). The CDR3 contains 15 residues. TCRdb fed the RT-PCR reads into CATT to redo clone calling. Counted here are some 2,200 gamma-chain clones, about 6.2% occurring once; the ten biggest clones make up 61%.

The TCR sequence derives from a human donor. It is not recorded whose cells these are; they may come from a transplant donor. The chain couples TRGV9 to TRGJP. Specimen: gamma-delta T cells. This CDR3 is CALWEAELGQKIKVF. In nucleotides, the CDR3 is TGTGCCTTGTGGGAGGCAGAGTTGGGCCAAAAAATCAAGGTATTT.